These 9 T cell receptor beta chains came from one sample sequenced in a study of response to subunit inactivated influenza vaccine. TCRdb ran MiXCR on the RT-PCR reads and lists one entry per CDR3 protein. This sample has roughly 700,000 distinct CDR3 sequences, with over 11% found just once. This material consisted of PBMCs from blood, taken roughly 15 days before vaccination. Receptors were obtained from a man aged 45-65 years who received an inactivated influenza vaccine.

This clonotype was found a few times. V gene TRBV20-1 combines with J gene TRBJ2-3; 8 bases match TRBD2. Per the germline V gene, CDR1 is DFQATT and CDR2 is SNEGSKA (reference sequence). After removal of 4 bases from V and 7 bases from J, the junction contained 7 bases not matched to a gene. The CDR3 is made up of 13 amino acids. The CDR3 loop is CSAKASGSHTQYF. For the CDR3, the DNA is TGCAGTGCTAAAGCGAGCGGGAGTCATACGCAGTATTTT.

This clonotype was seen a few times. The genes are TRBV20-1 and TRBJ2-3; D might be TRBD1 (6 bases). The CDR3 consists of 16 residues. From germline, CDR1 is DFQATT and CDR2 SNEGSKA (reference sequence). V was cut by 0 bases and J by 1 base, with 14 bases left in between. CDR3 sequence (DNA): TGCAGTGCTAGAGATCAGGCGGCAGGGGGCACAGATACGCAGTATTTT. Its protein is CSARDQAAGGTDTQYF.

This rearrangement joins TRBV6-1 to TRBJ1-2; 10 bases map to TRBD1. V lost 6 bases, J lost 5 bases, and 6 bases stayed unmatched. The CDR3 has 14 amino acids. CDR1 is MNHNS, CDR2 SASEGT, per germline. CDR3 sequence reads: CASRRQGAGYGYTF. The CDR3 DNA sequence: TGTGCCAGCAGGAGACAGGGGGCTGGGTATGGCTACACCTTC.

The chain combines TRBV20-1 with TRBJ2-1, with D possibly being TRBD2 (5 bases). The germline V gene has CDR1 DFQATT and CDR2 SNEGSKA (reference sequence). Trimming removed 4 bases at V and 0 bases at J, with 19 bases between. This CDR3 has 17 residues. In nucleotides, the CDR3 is TGCAGTGCTATTGATCGGGGAAGTAGGTTCTCCTACAATGAGCAGTTCTTC. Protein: CSAIDRGSRFSYNEQFF.

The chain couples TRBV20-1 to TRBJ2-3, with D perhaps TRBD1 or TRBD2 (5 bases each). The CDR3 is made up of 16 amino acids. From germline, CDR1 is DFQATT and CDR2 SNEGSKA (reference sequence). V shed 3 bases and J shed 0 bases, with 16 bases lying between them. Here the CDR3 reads CSASASGTTSTDTQYF. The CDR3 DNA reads TGCAGTGCTAGTGCCTCCGGGACCACTAGCACAGATACGCAGTATTTT.

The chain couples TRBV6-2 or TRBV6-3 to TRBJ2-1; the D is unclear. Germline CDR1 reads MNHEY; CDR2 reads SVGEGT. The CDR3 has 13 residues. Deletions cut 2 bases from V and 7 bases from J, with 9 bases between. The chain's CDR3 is CASSYTVRNEQFF. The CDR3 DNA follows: TGTGCCAGCAGTTACACGGTAAGGAATGAGCAGTTCTTC.

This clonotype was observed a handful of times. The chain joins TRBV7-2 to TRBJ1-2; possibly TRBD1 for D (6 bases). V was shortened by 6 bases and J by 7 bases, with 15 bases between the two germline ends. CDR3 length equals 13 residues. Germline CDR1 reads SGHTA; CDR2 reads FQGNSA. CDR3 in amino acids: CASRPDRQGGYTF. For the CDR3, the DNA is TGTGCCAGCAGACCTGACAGGCAGGGTGGCTACACCTTC.

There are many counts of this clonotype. CDR3 coding DNA: TGTGCCAGCAGCGTGAGACTAGATCACGATGAGCAGTACTTC. It encodes CASSVRLDHDEQYF. V and J are TRBV7-6 and TRBJ2-7, with a tentative D call TRBD2 (6 bases). The CDR3 extends over 14 amino acids. V was trimmed by 5 bases and J by 7 bases, leaving 18 bases between them. Germline lookup yields CDR1 SGHVS and CDR2 FNYEAQ.

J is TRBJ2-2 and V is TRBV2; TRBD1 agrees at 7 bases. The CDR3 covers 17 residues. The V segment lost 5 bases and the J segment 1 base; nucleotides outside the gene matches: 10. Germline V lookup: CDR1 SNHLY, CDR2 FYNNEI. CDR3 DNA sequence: TGTGCCAGCAGTCGCACTACCCGACAGGGGAACACCGGGGAGCTGTTTTTT. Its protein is CASSRTTRQGNTGELFF.